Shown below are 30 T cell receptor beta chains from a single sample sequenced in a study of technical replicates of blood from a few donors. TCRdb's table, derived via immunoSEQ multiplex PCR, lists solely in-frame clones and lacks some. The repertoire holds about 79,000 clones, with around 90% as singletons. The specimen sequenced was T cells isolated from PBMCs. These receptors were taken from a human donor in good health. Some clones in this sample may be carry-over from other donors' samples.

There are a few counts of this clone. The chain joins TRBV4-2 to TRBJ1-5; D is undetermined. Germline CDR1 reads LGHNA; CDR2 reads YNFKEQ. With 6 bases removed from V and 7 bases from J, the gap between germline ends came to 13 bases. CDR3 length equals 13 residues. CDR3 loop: CASSPYLEQPQHF. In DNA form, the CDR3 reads TGTGCCAGCAGTCCCTATCTAGAACAGCCCCAGCATTTT.

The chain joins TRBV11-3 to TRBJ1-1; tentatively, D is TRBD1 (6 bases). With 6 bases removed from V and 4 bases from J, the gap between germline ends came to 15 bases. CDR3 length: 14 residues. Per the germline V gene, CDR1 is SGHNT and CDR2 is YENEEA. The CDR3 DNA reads TGTGCCAGCAGTTTACGGGACACCCGCACTGAAGCTTTCTTT. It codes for CASSLRDTRTEAFF.

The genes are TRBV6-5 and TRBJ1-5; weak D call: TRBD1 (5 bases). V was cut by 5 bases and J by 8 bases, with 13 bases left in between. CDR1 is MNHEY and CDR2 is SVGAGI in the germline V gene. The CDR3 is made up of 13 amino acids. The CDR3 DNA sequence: TGTGCCAGCAGTCGGACTGGGGGGGAGCCCCAGCATTTT. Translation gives CASSRTGGEPQHF.

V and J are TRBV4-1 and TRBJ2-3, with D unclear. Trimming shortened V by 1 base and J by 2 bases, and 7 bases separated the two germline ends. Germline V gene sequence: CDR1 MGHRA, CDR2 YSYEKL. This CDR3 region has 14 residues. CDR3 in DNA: TGCGCCAGCAGCCAAGTATACATCACAGATACGCAGTATTTT. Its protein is CASSQVYITDTQYF.

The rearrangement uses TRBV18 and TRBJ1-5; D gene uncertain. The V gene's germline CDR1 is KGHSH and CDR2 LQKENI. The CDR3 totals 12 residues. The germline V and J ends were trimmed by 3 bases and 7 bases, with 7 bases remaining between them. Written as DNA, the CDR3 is TGTGCCAGCTCACCCATTGGCCAGCCCCAGCATTTT. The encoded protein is CASSPIGQPQHF. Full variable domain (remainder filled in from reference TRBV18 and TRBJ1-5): NAGVMQNPRHLVRRRGQEARLRCSPMKGHSHVYWYRQLPEEGLKFMVYLQKENIIDESGMPKERFSAEFPKEGPSILRIQQVVRGDSAAYFCASSPIGQPQHFGDGTRLSIL.

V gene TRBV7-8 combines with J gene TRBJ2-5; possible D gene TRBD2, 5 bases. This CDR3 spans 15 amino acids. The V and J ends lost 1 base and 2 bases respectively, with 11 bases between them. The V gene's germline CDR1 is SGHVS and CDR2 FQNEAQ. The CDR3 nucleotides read TGTGCCAGCAGCTTAGGTGGACTTCTACAAGAGACCCAGTACTTC. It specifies CASSLGGLLQETQYF.

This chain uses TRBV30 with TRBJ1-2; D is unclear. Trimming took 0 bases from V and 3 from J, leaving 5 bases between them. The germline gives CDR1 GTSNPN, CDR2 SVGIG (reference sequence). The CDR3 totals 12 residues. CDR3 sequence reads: CAWSVTDYGYTF. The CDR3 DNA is TGTGCCTGGAGTGTAACGGACTATGGCTACACCTTC.

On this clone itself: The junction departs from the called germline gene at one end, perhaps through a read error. In DNA form, the CDR3 reads TGCGCCAGCAGCTTGTACTCGGCTAGCGAGAAGTACCGCTTT. This sequence encodes CASSLYSASEKYRF. The genes are TRBV5-1 and TRBJ2-3, with TRBD2 as a possible D gene (6 bases). CDR1 is SGHRS, CDR2 YFSETQ, per germline. This CDR3 comprises 14 residues.

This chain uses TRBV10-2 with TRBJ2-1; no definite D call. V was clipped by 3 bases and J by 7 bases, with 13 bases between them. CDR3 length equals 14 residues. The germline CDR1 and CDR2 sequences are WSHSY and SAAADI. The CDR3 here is CASSDVPPLNEQFF. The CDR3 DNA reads TGCGCCAGCAGTGACGTCCCCCCACTTAATGAGCAGTTCTTC.

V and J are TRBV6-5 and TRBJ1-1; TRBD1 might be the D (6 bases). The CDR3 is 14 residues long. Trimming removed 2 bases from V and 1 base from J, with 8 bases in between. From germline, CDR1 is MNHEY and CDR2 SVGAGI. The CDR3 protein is CASSYDRRNTEAFF. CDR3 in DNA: TGTGCCAGCAGTTACGACAGGAGGAACACTGAAGCTTTCTTT.

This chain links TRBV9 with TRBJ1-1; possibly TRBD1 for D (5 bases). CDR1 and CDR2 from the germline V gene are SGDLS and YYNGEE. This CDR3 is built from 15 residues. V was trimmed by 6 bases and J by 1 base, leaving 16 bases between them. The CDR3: CASKSHGGENTEAFF. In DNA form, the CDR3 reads TGTGCCAGCAAGAGCCATGGGGGGGAGAACACTGAAGCTTTCTTT.

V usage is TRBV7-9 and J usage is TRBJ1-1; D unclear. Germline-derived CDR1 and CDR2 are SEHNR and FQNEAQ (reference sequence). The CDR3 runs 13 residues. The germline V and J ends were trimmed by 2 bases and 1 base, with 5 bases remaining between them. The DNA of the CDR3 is TGTGCCAGCAGCTTATATCCGAACACTGAAGCTTTCTTT. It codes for CASSLYPNTEAFF.

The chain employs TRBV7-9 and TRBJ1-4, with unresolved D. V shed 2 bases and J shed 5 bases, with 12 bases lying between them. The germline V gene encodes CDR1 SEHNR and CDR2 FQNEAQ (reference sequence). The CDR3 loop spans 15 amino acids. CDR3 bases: TGTGCCAGCAGCTTACGCTCGGCGGAGAATGAAAAACTGTTTTTT. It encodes CASSLRSAENEKLFF.

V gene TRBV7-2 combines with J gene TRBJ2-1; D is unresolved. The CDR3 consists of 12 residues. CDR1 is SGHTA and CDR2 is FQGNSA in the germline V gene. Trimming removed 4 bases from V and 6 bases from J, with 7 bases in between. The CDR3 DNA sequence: TGTGCCAGCAGCTCCACGAGCAATGAGCAGTTCTTC. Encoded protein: CASSSTSNEQFF.

The CDR3 nucleotides read TGCGCCAGCAGCTTAGCGGGAGACTCCTACAATGAGCAGTTCTTC. This encodes CASSLAGDSYNEQFF. The J gene is TRBJ2-1, the V gene TRBV5-1; TRBD2 aligns across 8 bases. Germline CDR1 and CDR2: SGHRS and YFSETQ. Trimming at V came to 2 bases and at J to 0 bases, leaving 1 base not matched to a gene. This CDR3 is built from 15 residues.

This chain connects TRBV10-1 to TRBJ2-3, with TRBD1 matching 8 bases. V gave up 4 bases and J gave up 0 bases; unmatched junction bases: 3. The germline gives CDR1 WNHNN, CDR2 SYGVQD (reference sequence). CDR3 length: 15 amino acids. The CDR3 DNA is TGCGCCAGCAGTGTTGACAGGGGTAGCACAGATACGCAGTATTTT. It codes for CASSVDRGSTDTQYF.

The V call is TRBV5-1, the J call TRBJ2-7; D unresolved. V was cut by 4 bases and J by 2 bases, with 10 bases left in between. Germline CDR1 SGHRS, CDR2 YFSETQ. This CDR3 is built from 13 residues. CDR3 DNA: TGCGCCAGCAGCCTGACATCAACCTACGAGCAGTACTTC. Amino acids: CASSLTSTYEQYF.

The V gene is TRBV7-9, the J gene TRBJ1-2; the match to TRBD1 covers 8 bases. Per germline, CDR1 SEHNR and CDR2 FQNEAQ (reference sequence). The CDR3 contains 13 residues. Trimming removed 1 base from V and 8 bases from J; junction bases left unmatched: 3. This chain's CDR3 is CASSLGQGNGYTF. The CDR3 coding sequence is TGTGCCAGCAGCTTAGGACAGGGGAACGGCTACACCTTC.

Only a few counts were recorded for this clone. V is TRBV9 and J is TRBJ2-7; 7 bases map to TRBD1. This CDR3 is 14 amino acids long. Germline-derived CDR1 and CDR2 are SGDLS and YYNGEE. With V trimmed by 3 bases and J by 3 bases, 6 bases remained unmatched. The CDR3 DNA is TGTGCCAGCAGCGCCCGGGACAGCGTCTACGAGCAGTACTTC. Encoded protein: CASSARDSVYEQYF.

CDR3 amino acids: CASNSGFYEQYF. In DNA form, the CDR3 reads TGTGCCAGCAATTCAGGGTTCTACGAGCAGTACTTC. The chain recombines TRBV6-1 with TRBJ2-7; D perhaps matches TRBD1 (5 bases). Between the trimmed V and J ends, which lost 7 bases and 3 bases, there was a span of 10 bases. CDR3 size: 12 residues. Per the germline V gene, CDR1 is MNHNS and CDR2 is SASEGT.

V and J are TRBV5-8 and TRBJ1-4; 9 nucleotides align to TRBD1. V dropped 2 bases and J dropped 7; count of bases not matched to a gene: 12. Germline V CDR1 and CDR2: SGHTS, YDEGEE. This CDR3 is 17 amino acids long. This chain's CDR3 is CASSFGDREYYTEKLFF. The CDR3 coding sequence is TGTGCCAGCAGCTTCGGGGACAGGGAATATTATACTGAAAAACTGTTTTTT.

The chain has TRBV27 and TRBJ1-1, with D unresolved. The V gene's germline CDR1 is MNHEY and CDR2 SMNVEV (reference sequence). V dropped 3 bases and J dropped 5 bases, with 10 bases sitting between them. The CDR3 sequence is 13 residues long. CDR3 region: CASSFIPVTEAFF. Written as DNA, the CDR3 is TGTGCCAGCAGTTTTATCCCCGTGACTGAAGCTTTCTTT.

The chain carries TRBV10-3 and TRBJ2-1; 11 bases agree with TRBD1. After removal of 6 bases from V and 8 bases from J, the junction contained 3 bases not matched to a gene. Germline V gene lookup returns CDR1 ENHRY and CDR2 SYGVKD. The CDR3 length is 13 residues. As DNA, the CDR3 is TGTGCCATCAGCCGGGACAGGGGGTATGAGCAGTTCTTC. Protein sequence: CAISRDRGYEQFF.

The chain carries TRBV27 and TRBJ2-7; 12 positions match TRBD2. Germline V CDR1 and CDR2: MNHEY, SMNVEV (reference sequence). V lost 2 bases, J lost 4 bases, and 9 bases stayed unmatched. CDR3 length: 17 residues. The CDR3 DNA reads TGTGCCAGCAGTTTAAGGCTAGCGGGAGGGCCCCCATACGAGCAGTACTTC. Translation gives CASSLRLAGGPPYEQYF.

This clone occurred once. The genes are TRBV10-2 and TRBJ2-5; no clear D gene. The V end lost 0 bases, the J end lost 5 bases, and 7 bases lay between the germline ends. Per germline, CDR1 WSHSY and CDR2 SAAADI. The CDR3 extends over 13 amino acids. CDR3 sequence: CASSESSTETQYF. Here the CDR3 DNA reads TGCGCCAGCAGTGAGTCTAGTACGGAGACCCAGTACTTC.

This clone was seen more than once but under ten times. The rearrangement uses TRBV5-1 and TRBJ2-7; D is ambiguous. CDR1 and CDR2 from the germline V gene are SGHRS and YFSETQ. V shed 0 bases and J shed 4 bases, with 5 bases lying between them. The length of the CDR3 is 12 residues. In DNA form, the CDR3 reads TGCGCCAGCAGCTTGGCCCCTTACGAGCAGTACTTC. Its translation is CASSLAPYEQYF.

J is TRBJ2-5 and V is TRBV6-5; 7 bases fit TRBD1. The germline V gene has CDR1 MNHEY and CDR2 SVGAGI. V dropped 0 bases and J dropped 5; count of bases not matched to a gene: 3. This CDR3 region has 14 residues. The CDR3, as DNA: TGTGCCAGCAGTTACTCAGGGGGCGAGGAGACCCAGTACTTC. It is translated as CASSYSGGEETQYF.

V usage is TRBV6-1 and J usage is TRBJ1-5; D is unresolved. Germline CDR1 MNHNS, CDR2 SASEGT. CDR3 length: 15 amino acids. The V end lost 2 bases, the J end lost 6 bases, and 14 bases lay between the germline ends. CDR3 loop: CASSEYLEVSQPQHF. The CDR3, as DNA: TGTGCCAGCAGTGAATATTTAGAAGTGAGTCAGCCCCAGCATTTT.

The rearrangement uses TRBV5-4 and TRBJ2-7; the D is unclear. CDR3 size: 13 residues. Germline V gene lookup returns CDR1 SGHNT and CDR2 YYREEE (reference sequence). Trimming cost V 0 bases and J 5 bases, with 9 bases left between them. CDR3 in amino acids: CASSLEVGDEQYF. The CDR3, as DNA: TGTGCCAGCAGCTTGGAAGTCGGAGACGAGCAGTACTTC.

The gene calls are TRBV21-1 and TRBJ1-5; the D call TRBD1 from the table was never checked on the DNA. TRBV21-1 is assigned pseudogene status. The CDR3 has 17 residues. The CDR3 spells CASSIIGQGDSNQPQHF. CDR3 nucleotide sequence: TGTGCCAGCAGCATCATCGGACAGGGCGATAGCAATCAGCCCCAGCATTTT.